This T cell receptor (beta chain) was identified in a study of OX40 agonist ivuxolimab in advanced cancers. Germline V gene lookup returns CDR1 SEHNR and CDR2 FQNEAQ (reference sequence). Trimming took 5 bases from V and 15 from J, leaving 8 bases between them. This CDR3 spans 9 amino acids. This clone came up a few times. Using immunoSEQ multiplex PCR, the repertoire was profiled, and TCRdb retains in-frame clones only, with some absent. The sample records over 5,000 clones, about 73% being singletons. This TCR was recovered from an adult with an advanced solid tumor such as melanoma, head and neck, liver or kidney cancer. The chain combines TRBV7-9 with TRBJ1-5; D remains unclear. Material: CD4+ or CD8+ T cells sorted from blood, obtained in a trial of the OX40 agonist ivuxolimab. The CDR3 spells CASSLARHF. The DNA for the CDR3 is TGTGCCAGCAGCCTCGCTCGGCATTTT.